Below, 29 T cell receptor beta chains from the same sample are listed, as sequenced in a study of immune characterization of retroperitoneal liposarcoma. Via MiXCR, TCRdb re-called the PCR reads, giving one row per CDR3 protein. Among 2,000 to 3,000 distinct CDR3 sequences listed, roughly 48% were seen once. The sequencing sample was made of tumor tissue. The receptor source for this set is a female donor with retroperitoneal liposarcoma.

This clonotype was seen more than once but under ten times. The chain combines TRBV6-1 with TRBJ2-1, with D possibly being TRBD2 (7 bases). The tail of the sequence fits TRBJ2-5 better, so the J call may be wrong. Germline CDR1 is MNHNS and CDR2 is SASEGT. CDR3 length: 16 amino acids. As DNA, the CDR3 is TGTGCCAGCACTCGAGTGGGGGCGGGAGCGGAGGAGACCCAGTACTTC. Protein product: CASTRVGAGAEETQYF.

This clonotype turned up a few times. CDR3 nucleotides: TGTGCCAGCAGTGAAGCCTTGGGATCCCTCTACGAGCAGTACTTC. Encoded protein: CASSEALGSLYEQYF. The V gene is TRBV6-1, the J gene TRBJ2-7; D remains unclear. The CDR3 is 15 residues long. Trimming cost V 0 bases and J 3 bases, with 12 bases left between them. From germline, CDR1 is MNHNS and CDR2 SASEGT.

This clonotype is medium-sized (0.01 to 0.1%) by share. The chain joins TRBV12-3 or TRBV12-4 to TRBJ2-1; D is unclear. This CDR3 has 16 amino acids. V gave up 2 bases and J gave up 13 bases, with 24 bases separating them. The chain's CDR3 is CASSLSPLPQVGIQFF. In DNA, the CDR3 is TGTGCCAGCAGTTTATCTCCTCTTCCCCAAGTAGGCATTCAGTTCTTC.

V is TRBV12-3 or TRBV12-4 and J is TRBJ2-5; D perhaps matches TRBD2 (5 bases). Between the trimmed V and J ends, which lost 6 bases and 0 bases, there was a span of 11 bases. The length of the CDR3 is 14 residues. This CDR3 reads CASSRTPYQETQYF. Written as DNA, the CDR3 is TGTGCCAGCAGCAGGACTCCGTACCAAGAGACCCAGTACTTC.

The V and J genes are TRBV6-1 and TRBJ2-3, with a tentative D call TRBD1 (5 bases). Between the trimmed V and J ends, which lost 4 bases and 1 base, there was a span of 12 bases. Germline CDR1 MNHNS, CDR2 SASEGT. The CDR3 length is 15 residues. The CDR3 here is CASSARLGGTDTQYF. The CDR3 DNA reads TGTGCCAGCAGTGCCAGGTTAGGGGGCACAGATACGCAGTATTTT.

This clonotype is termed large. The chain employs TRBV7-8 and TRBJ2-3; a possible D gene is TRBD2 (6 bases). Looked up from germline, CDR1 is SGHVS and CDR2 is FQNEAQ. Trimming shortened V by 2 bases and J by 6 bases, and 6 bases separated the two germline ends. CDR3 length: 12 residues. CDR3 sequence reads: CASSLLADTQYF. The CDR3 bases are TGTGCCAGCAGCTTACTAGCGGATACGCAGTATTTT.

The chain combines TRBV7-4 with TRBJ2-5; 8 nucleotides align to TRBD2. CDR1 is SGHVT and CDR2 is SQSDAQ in the germline V gene. This CDR3 has 16 residues. Losses at the gene ends were 5 bases for V and 1 base for J; bases not matched to a gene: 9. CDR3 in amino acids: CASSPGGGILQETQYF. The CDR3 DNA is TGTGCCAGCAGCCCGGGAGGGGGGATACTCCAAGAGACCCAGTACTTC.

The chain recombines TRBV6-6 with TRBJ2-5; 7 bases map to TRBD1. Losses at the gene ends were 5 bases for V and 3 bases for J; bases not matched to a gene: 6. Germline V lookup: CDR1 MNHNY, CDR2 SVGAGI (reference sequence). The CDR3 length is 14 residues. The CDR3 sequence is CASSPIGTEETQYF. The CDR3, as DNA: TGTGCCAGCAGTCCGATTGGGACAGAAGAGACCCAGTACTTC.

Concerning this clonotype itself: This could be a read error, since a much larger clone is one nucleotide away. For the CDR3, the DNA is TGTGCCAGCAGCTCCGTAAGAGACCAAGGGAATGAGCAGTACTTC. Residues: CASSSVRDQGNEQYF. V and J are TRBV7-2 and TRBJ2-5, with no clear D. CDR1 is SGHTA, CDR2 FQGNSA, per germline. This CDR3 is 15 amino acids long. V lost 4 bases and J lost 11, with 23 bases in between.

Concerning this clonotype itself: One junction end disagrees with the germline gene, perhaps due to a read error. The chain has TRBV6-1 and TRBJ2-3; no firm D call. CDR3 length equals 12 residues. The germline V gene has CDR1 MNHNS and CDR2 SASEGT. CDR3 in DNA: TGTGCCAGCAGTGTAAGTGCTAGGCTCCCGTTCTTC. Encoded protein: CASSVSARLPFF.

J is TRBJ1-6 and V is TRBV7-6, with D maybe TRBD1 (6 bases). CDR3 length: 15 amino acids. Per germline, CDR1 SGHVS and CDR2 FNYEAQ. Trimming cost V 1 base and J 7 bases, with 11 bases left between them. The CDR3 spells CASSLVGQGNSPLHF. The CDR3 coding sequence is TGTGCCAGCAGCTTAGTCGGTCAGGGGAATTCACCCCTCCACTTT.

V is TRBV7-3 and J is TRBJ2-5; 7 bases match TRBD1. The J call may be in error: the DNA end matches TRBJ2-1 better. Germline loops: CDR1 SGHTA, CDR2 FQGTGA. The CDR3 covers 15 residues. CDR3 sequence: CASSLRQGIYNEQFF. The CDR3 region has the DNA TGTGCCAGCAGCTTAAGACAGGGTATTTACAATGAGCAGTTCTTC.

V is TRBV4-2 and J is TRBJ2-3, with 8 bases lining up with TRBD2. Looked up from germline, CDR1 is LGHNA and CDR2 is YNFKEQ. The length of the CDR3 is 18 residues. The trim removed 0 bases at V and 6 bases at J, leaving 14 bases unmatched. This CDR3 reads CASSQDLGTRFGTDTQYF. As DNA, the CDR3 is TGTGCCAGCAGCCAAGATTTGGGGACTAGATTTGGTACGGATACGCAGTATTTT.

The chain links TRBV6-1 to TRBJ2-1; 8 bases fit TRBD1. The tail of the sequence fits TRBJ2-7 better, so the J call may be wrong. Germline V gene data show CDR1 as MNHNS and CDR2 as SASEGT. This CDR3 comprises 14 residues. The CDR3 here is CASSTGTGPYEQYF. The CDR3 DNA reads as TGTGCCAGCAGTACCGGGACAGGCCCCTACGAGCAGTACTTC.

This clonotype was observed a single time. The chain has TRBV20-1 and TRBJ1-1, with unresolved D. The CDR3 runs to 12 residues. The V gene's germline CDR1 is DFQATT and CDR2 SNEGSKA (reference sequence). With 3 bases removed from V and 5 bases from J, the gap between germline ends came to 10 bases. The CDR3 spells CSARVQRTEAFF. As DNA, the CDR3 is TGCAGTGCTAGGGTACAGAGGACTGAAGCTTTCTTT.

This clonotype came up a few times. The chain employs TRBV6-1 and TRBJ2-1; TRBD1 matches 7 bases. The J call may be wrong; the DNA end is better matched by TRBJ2-7. The germline V gene has CDR1 MNHNS and CDR2 SASEGT. This CDR3 is built from 13 residues. DNA for the CDR3: TGTGCCAGCAGGCCGGGACAGTACAATGAGCAGTACTTC. Translated, it gives CASRPGQYNEQYF.

The genes are TRBV7-2 and TRBJ2-3; the D is unclear. The DNA end is more similar to TRBJ2-7, so the J call may be wrong. CDR3 length: 15 amino acids. Germline CDR1 SGHTA, CDR2 FQGNSA. The CDR3 sequence: CASSPSGPQIYEQYV. CDR3 DNA sequence: TGTGCCAGCAGCCCGTCAGGACCGCAGATTTACGAGCAGTACGTC.

The chain employs TRBV6-1 and TRBJ2-4; D unresolved. V dropped 5 bases and J dropped 9 bases, with 17 bases sitting between them. This CDR3 spans 14 amino acids. Germline V gene sequence: CDR1 MNHNS, CDR2 SASEGT. CDR3: CASSSGQKSLIQYF. The CDR3 nucleotides are TGTGCCAGCAGTTCCGGCCAAAAGAGCCTCATTCAGTACTTC.

By sample share, this clonotype is medium-sized. The V call is TRBV12-3 or TRBV12-4, the J call TRBJ2-1; either TRBD1 or TRBD2 may fit D (5 bases each). V gave up 3 bases and J gave up 5 bases, with 14 bases separating them. The CDR3 runs 15 residues. The CDR3 DNA reads as TGTGCCAGCAGTTTTGCAGGGACCTCAAACAATGAGCAGTTCTTC. Translating gives CASSFAGTSNNEQFF.

The chain joins TRBV27 to TRBJ2-1; D might be TRBD1 or TRBD2, each matching 5 bases. The germline V gene encodes CDR1 MNHEY and CDR2 SMNVEV (reference sequence). The CDR3 loop spans 14 amino acids. Deletions cut 5 bases from V and 0 bases from J, with 8 bases between. The DNA of the CDR3 is TGTGCCAGCAGTGACGGGGCCTCCTACAATGAGCAGTTCTTC. Protein: CASSDGASYNEQFF.

The chain is built from TRBV7-8 and TRBJ1-5; D unclear. The CDR3 loop spans 14 amino acids. V lost 3 bases, J lost 2 bases, and 8 bases lay in between. From germline, CDR1 is SGHVS and CDR2 FQNEAQ. The CDR3 DNA is TGTGCCAGCAGCTTTTGGGCAGGCAATCAGCCCCAGCATTTT. It is translated as CASSFWAGNQPQHF. Filled out from reference TRBV7-8 and TRBJ1-5, the complete variable domain reads GAGVSQSPRYKVAKRGQDVALRCDPISGHVSLFWYQQALGQGPEFLTYFQNEAQLDKSGLPSDRFFAERPEGSVSTLKIQRTQQEDSAVYLCASSFWAGNQPQHFGDGTRLSIL.

This chain connects TRBV6-1 to TRBJ2-3; TRBD2 agrees at 9 bases. Germline V gene lookup returns CDR1 MNHNS and CDR2 SASEGT. This CDR3 contains 14 residues. V gave up 5 bases and J gave up 2 bases; unmatched junction bases: 2. The CDR3 coding sequence is TGTGCCAGCAGTTCGGGACTAGCCACAGATACGCAGTATTTT. It specifies CASSSGLATDTQYF.

V and J are TRBV6-1 and TRBJ2-1; D is ambiguous. Near its end, the DNA agrees better with TRBJ2-7, so the J call may be wrong. CDR1 and CDR2 (germline): MNHNS, SASEGT. The CDR3 is made up of 16 amino acids. The CDR3 bases are TGTGCCAGCACCCACAGACGGCCTGGCGCCGGTTACGAGCAGTACTTC. Translated, it gives CASTHRRPGAGYEQYF.

In its sample, this clonotype was seen a few times. CDR3 sequence reads: CASSSQYEQYF. The CDR3 DNA reads TGTGCCAGCAGTTCTCAGTACGAGCAGTACTTC. The V gene is TRBV6-1, the J gene TRBJ2-1; D is unresolved. The DNA end lines up better with TRBJ2-7; the J call may be wrong. CDR3 length equals 11 residues. CDR1 is MNHNS, CDR2 SASEGT, per germline.

This chain connects TRBV6-6 to TRBJ2-4; the D gene is possibly TRBD2 (6 bases). V lost 1 base and J 13 bases, leaving 26 bases between the germline ends. Germline V CDR1 and CDR2: MNHNY, SVGAGI (reference sequence). This CDR3 is 17 amino acids long. CDR3 in amino acids: CASSYWGTRGIGDEQYF. CDR3 DNA sequence: TGTGCCAGCAGTTACTGGGGGACTCGGGGGATTGGAGATGAGCAGTACTTC.

The V and J genes are TRBV11-1 and TRBJ2-1; D unclear. The CDR3 consists of 14 residues. V shed 4 bases and J shed 13 bases, with 20 bases lying between them. Germline values: CDR1 SGHAT, CDR2 FQDESV (reference sequence). CDR3 protein: CASSWLGYQETQFF. In nucleotides, the CDR3 is TGTGCCAGCAGCTGGTTGGGGTACCAAGAGACCCAGTTCTTC.

By share, this clonotype ranks as medium-sized. This sequence joins TRBV7-8 and TRBJ2-1; 10 bases are shared with TRBD2. Germline V gene data show CDR1 as SGHVS and CDR2 as FQNEAQ. The CDR3 has 14 amino acids. With V trimmed by 4 bases and J by 10 bases, 7 bases remained unmatched. The CDR3 spells CASSSGTSVYEQFF. CDR3 bases: TGTGCCAGCAGCTCCGGGACTAGCGTCTACGAGCAGTTCTTC.

The gene calls are TRBV5-6 and TRBJ2-2; 15 bases match TRBD2. There are 17 residues in the CDR3. The germline gives CDR1 SGHDT, CDR2 YYEEEE. V lost 2 bases to trimming and J lost 4 bases; unmatched junction nucleotides: 3. CDR3 sequence reads: CASSFSGLAGGTGELFF. DNA of the CDR3: TGTGCCAGCAGCTTTTCGGGACTAGCGGGGGGCACCGGGGAGCTGTTTTTT.

The sample holds a few counts of this clonotype. The DNA of the CDR3 is TGTGCCAGCAGTGTGGGCCCTCAGGGGGGCGAGCAGTACTTC. It translates to CASSVGPQGGEQYF. The V call is TRBV12-3 or TRBV12-4, the J call TRBJ2-7, with D possibly TRBD1 on 7 matching bases. V gave up 5 bases and J gave up 6 bases, with 17 bases separating them. The CDR3 has 14 residues.